The source of this T cell receptor beta chain is a study of T cells in tumors after PD-1 blockade. About the study: No patient had prior checkpoint blockade, systemic immunosuppression, or radiotherapy within 4 weeks. During anti-PD-1 treatment, some patients continued daily vismodegib 150 mg.

CDR3 length: 15 residues. V lost 4 bases and J lost 12; bases outside the gene matches: 13. From germline, CDR1 is LGHDT and CDR2 YNNKEL (reference sequence). Tumor or blood genomic DNA was sequenced, with inputs of about 550 ng to 6,500 ng. TCRdb keeps only in-frame clones here, not all; method: immunoSEQ multiplex PCR. The profile shows 13,000 to 15,000 clones, approximately 80% of them singletons. This sequence was found in a human donor with basal cell carcinoma. Sample: PBMCs, taken after anti-PD-1 treatment. The chain has TRBV3-1 (or the pseudogene TRBV3-2) and TRBJ2-7, with 12 nucleotides matching TRBD2. The CDR3, as DNA: TGTGCCAGCAGCCTGCGACTAGCGGGGGCATACACGGTGTACTTC. Its protein product is CASSLRLAGAYTVYF.